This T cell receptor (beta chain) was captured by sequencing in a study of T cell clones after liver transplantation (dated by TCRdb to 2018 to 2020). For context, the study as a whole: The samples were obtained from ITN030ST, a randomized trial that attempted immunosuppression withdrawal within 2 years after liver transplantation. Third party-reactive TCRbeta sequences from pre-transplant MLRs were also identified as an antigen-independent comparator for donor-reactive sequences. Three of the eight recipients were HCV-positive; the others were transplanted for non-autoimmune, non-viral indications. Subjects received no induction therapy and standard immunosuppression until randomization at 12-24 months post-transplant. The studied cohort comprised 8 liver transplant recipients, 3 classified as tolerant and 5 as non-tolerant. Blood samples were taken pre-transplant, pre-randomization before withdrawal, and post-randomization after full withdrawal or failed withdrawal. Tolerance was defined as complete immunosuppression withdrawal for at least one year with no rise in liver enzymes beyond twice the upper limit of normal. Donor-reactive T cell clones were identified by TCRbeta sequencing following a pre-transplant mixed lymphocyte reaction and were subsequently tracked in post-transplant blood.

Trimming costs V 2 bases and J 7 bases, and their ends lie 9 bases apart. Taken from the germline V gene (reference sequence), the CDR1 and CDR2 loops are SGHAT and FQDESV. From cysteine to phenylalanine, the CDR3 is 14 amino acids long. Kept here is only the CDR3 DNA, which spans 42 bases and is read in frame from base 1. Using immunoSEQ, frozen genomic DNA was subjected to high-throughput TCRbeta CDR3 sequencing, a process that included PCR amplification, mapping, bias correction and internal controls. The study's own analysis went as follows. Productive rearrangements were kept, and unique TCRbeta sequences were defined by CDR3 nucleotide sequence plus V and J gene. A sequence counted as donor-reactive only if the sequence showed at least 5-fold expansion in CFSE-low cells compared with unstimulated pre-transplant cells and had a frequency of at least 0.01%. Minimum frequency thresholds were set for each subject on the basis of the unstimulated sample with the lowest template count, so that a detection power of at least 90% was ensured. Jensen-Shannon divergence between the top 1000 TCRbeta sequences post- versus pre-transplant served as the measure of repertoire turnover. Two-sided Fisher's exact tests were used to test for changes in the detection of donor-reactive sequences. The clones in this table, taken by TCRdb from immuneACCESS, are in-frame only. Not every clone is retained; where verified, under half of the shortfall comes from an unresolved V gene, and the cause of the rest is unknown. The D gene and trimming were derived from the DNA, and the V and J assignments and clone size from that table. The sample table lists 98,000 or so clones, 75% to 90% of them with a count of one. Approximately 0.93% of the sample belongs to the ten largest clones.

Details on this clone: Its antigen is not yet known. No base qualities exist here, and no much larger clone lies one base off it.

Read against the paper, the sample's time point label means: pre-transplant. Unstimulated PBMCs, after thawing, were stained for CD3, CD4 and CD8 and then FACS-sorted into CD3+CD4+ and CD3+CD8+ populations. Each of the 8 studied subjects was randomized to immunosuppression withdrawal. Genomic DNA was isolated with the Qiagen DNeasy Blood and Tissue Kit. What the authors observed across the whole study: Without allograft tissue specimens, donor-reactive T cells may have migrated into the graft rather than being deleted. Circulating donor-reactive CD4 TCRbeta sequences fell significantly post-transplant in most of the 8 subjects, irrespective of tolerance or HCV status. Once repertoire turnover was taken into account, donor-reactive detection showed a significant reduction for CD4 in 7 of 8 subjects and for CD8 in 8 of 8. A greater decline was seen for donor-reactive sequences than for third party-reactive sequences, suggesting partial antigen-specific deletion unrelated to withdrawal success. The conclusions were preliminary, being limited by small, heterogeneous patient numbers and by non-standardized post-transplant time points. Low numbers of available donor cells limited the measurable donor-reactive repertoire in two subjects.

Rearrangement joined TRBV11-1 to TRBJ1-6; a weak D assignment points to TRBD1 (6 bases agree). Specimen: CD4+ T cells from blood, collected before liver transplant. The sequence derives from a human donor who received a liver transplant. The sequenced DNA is TGTGCCAGCAGCTTACGGCAGGGGAATTCACCCCTCCACTTT. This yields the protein CASSLRQGNSPLHF. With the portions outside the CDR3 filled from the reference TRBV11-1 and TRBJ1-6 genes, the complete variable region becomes EAEVAQSPRYKITEKSQAVAFWCDPISGHATLYWYRQILGQGPELLVQFQDESVVDDSQLPKDRFSAERLKGVDSTLKIQPAELGDSAMYLCASSLRQGNSPLHFGNGTRLTVT.